This entry lists 21 T cell receptor beta chains sequenced from one sample in a study of T cells after yellow fever vaccination. TCRdb analysed the 5' RACE reads with MiXCR anew, one entry per CDR3 protein. The table includes 170,000 or so distinct CDR3 sequences, 5.5% to 8% detected once. Specimen: CD4+ T cells sorted from PBMCs, collected on the day of the first yellow fever vaccination. Every receptor here comes from a man younger than 35 who received the YFV17D yellow fever vaccine.

The chain combines TRBV10-3 with TRBJ1-3; TRBD1 might be the D (6 bases). CDR1 is ENHRY, CDR2 SYGVKD, per germline. Between the trimmed V and J ends, which lost 6 bases and 4 bases, there was a span of 16 bases. This CDR3 has 15 amino acids. The CDR3 nucleotides are TGTGCCATCAGGACGGTGGCAGGGGCAGGAAACACCATATATTTT. This encodes CAIRTVAGAGNTIYF.

V gene TRBV28 combines with J gene TRBJ1-2, with 7 positions matching TRBD1. The length of the CDR3 is 14 residues. CDR1 MDHEN and CDR2 SYDVKM come from the germline V gene. With V trimmed by 4 bases and J by 4 bases, 6 bases remained unmatched. CDR3 coding DNA: TGTGCCAGCAGTTCGGGACAGAGCGGCTATGGCTACACCTTC. Encoded protein: CASSSGQSGYGYTF.

The sample holds many counts of this clonotype. This chain links TRBV20-1 with TRBJ2-2, with D possibly being TRBD2 (6 bases). Trimming stripped 3 bases from V and 7 bases from J, with 12 bases between. CDR1 is DFQATT, CDR2 SNEGSKA, per germline (reference sequence). The CDR3 loop spans 13 amino acids. In nucleotides, the CDR3 is TGCAGTGCTAGGACGGGGGATGACGGGGAGCTGTTTTTT. Translation: CSARTGDDGELFF.

The sample holds one count of this clonotype. The gene calls are TRBV7-9 and TRBJ2-4; a possible D gene is TRBD1 (6 bases). Trimming removed 1 base from V and 9 bases from J, with 13 bases in between. This CDR3 has 14 amino acids. In germline, CDR1 is SEHNR, CDR2 FQNEAQ (reference sequence). CDR3 sequence reads: CASSLGGQRSIQYF. For the CDR3, the DNA is TGTGCCAGCAGCTTAGGAGGACAGCGGAGCATTCAGTACTTC.

This clonotype has ten or more counts. The rearrangement uses TRBV6-5 and TRBJ2-3; 12 bases map to TRBD1. Germline-derived CDR1 and CDR2 are MNHEY and SVGAGI. Unmatched junction bases numbered 4, after V lost 0 bases and J lost 3 bases. This CDR3 contains 17 residues. The CDR3 DNA follows: TGTGCCAGCAGTTACTCTCCGGGACAGGGGGCGACAGATACGCAGTATTTT. Translated: CASSYSPGQGATDTQYF.

This CDR3 is CASSPAWDGGGHEQYF. The CDR3 bases are TGTGCCAGCTCACCGGCTTGGGACGGAGGGGGCCACGAGCAGTACTTC. The chain joins TRBV18 to TRBJ2-7; D possibly corresponds to TRBD1 (7 bases). V lost 3 bases to trimming and J lost 5 bases, with 20 bases between them. The CDR3 consists of 16 residues. Looked up from germline, CDR1 is KGHSH and CDR2 is LQKENI.

In its sample, this clonotype was seen a few times. CDR3 amino acids: CASSLVGGRGTQYF. The CDR3 region has the DNA TGTGCCAGCAGCTTAGTGGGTGGGAGGGGGACCCAGTACTTC. The V gene is TRBV7-2, the J gene TRBJ2-5, with 7 bases identical to TRBD2. The V segment lost 1 base and the J segment 7 bases; nucleotides outside the gene matches: 6. CDR1 and CDR2 from the germline V gene are SGHTA and FQGNSA. The CDR3 contains 14 residues.

Ten or more counts support this clonotype. The chain employs TRBV24-1 and TRBJ2-1; weak D call: TRBD1 (5 bases). There are 16 residues in the CDR3. Germline values: CDR1 KGHDR, CDR2 SFDVKD. Deletions cut 3 bases from V and 0 bases from J, with 11 bases between. The CDR3 loop is CATSDIQGASYNEQFF. DNA of the CDR3: TGTGCCACCAGTGATATTCAAGGGGCCTCCTACAATGAGCAGTTCTTC.

This clonotype occurred many times. The chain employs TRBV5-1 and TRBJ2-1, with 7 bases identical to TRBD2. Germline V gene data show CDR1 as SGHRS and CDR2 as YFSETQ. V shed 2 bases, J shed 5 bases, and the junction held 7 bases outside the gene matches. The length of the CDR3 is 15 residues. Here the CDR3 reads CASSLDPGGNNEQFF. For the CDR3, the DNA is TGCGCCAGCAGCTTAGACCCGGGAGGTAACAATGAGCAGTTCTTC.

This clonotype was observed a handful of times. Its ends do not fully match the called genes, so a read error is possible. The chain joins TRBV20-1 to TRBJ2-6; D unclear. The CDR3 totals 14 residues. CDR1 DFQATT and CDR2 SNEGSKA come from the germline V gene (reference sequence). CDR3 sequence reads: CSAPPGSVANVLTF. The DNA of the CDR3 is TGCAGTGCCCCGCCGGGCTCTGTGGCCAACGTCCTGACTTTC.

In its sample, this clonotype was seen a few times. The chain employs TRBV19 and TRBJ2-4, with unresolved D. This CDR3 contains 11 residues. CDR1 and CDR2 (germline): LNHDA, SQIVND (reference sequence). V lost 5 bases, J lost 9 bases, and 8 bases lay in between. CDR3 sequence: CASSHGRIQYF. As DNA, the CDR3 is TGTGCCAGTAGTCACGGCCGCATTCAGTACTTC.

V usage is TRBV20-1 and J usage is TRBJ1-2; the D gene is possibly TRBD1 (5 bases). This CDR3 has 13 amino acids. The germline gives CDR1 DFQATT, CDR2 SNEGSKA (reference sequence). This CDR3 is CSISLRVGDGYTF. The CDR3 DNA sequence: TGCAGCATAAGCCTCAGGGTGGGCGATGGCTACACCTTC.

About this clonotype itself: This could be a read error, since a much larger clone is one nucleotide away. This sequence joins TRBV20-1 and TRBJ1-2; tentative D call: TRBD1 (6 bases). CDR1 is DFQATT and CDR2 is SNEGSKA in the germline V gene (reference sequence). The CDR3 sequence is 14 residues long. Trimming pared 0 bases from V and 12 bases from J, leaving 20 bases between. Here the CDR3 reads CSARDLGASSGHTF. The DNA of the CDR3 is TGCAGTGCTAGAGATCTGGGGGCGTCTTCCGGCCACACCTTC.

This clonotype was counted many times. Here the CDR3 DNA reads TGCAGCGTCCGCACCAACTCCGGGGAGCTGTTTTTT. Translation gives CSVRTNSGELFF. The V gene is TRBV29-1, the J gene TRBJ2-2; D is undetermined. Trimming removed 6 bases at V and 6 bases at J, with 11 bases between. The CDR3 is 12 amino acids. Germline CDR1 reads SQVTM; CDR2 reads ANQGSEA.

This clonotype was found many times. The V call is TRBV28, the J call TRBJ2-5, with D hard to call. Germline V lookup: CDR1 MDHEN, CDR2 SYDVKM. Trimming cost V 2 bases and J 2 bases, with 15 bases left between them. The CDR3 is made up of 16 amino acids. The CDR3 here is CASSLAKTFYQETQYF. CDR3 sequence (DNA): TGTGCCAGCAGTTTAGCCAAGACTTTTTATCAAGAGACCCAGTACTTC. The variable domain in full, with the rest retrieved from reference TRBV28 and TRBJ2-5, is DVKVTQSSRYLVKRTGEKVFLECVQDMDHENMFWYRQDPGLGLRLIYFSYDVKMKEKGDIPEGYSVSREKKERFSLILESASTNQTSMYLCASSLAKTFYQETQYFGPGTRLLVL.

V and J are TRBV7-2 and TRBJ2-7, with 9 bases matching TRBD1. V dropped 8 bases and J dropped 5; count of bases not matched to a gene: 13. The CDR3 contains 15 residues. Germline V CDR1 and CDR2: SGHTA, FQGNSA. The CDR3 DNA reads as TGTGCCAGCCGGGAGACGGGGACAGGGCCTAACGAGCAGTACTTC. It encodes CASRETGTGPNEQYF.

This clonotype was detected ten times or more. The genes are TRBV9 and TRBJ1-5; D may be TRBD1 (6 bases). From germline, CDR1 is SGDLS and CDR2 YYNGEE. The CDR3 contains 16 residues. V was cut by 4 bases and J by 3 bases, with 17 bases left in between. The CDR3 region is CASSPRGGADNQPQHF. CDR3 in DNA: TGTGCCAGCAGCCCCCGGGGGGGCGCGGACAATCAGCCCCAGCATTTT.

The V and J genes are TRBV5-4 and TRBJ2-3, with 10 bases aligning to TRBD1. This CDR3 has 15 amino acids. The germline gives CDR1 SGHNT, CDR2 YYREEE (reference sequence). The V segment lost 2 bases and the J segment 5 bases; nucleotides outside the gene matches: 5. The CDR3 here is CASSFRDRGLDTQYF. CDR3 nucleotide sequence: TGTGCCAGCAGCTTCCGGGACAGGGGTTTAGATACGCAGTATTTT.

The DNA of the CDR3 is TGCAGCGTTCGACAGGTCCTCTCTGGAAACACCATATATTTT. It codes for CSVRQVLSGNTIYF. This chain joins TRBV29-1 and TRBJ1-3, with D possibly being TRBD1 (6 bases). The CDR3 runs 14 residues. Germline CDR1 is SQVTM and CDR2 is ANQGSEA. V was trimmed by 5 bases and J by 0 bases, leaving 11 bases between them.

The chain links TRBV5-5 to TRBJ2-1; D is possibly TRBD2 (5 bases). Germline V gene sequence: CDR1 SGHKS, CDR2 YYEKEE (reference sequence). This CDR3 spans 16 amino acids. V lost 4 bases, J lost 9 bases, and 23 bases lay in between. CDR3 bases: TGTGCCAGCAGCCCGCCCCCGGGGTGGTCTCTCGGTGAGCAGTTCTTC. Amino acids: CASSPPPGWSLGEQFF.

This chain joins TRBV9 and TRBJ2-2, with D perhaps matching TRBD1 (6 bases). V was pared by 3 bases and J by 1 base, with 16 bases between. The CDR3 sequence is 17 residues long. Germline CDR1 SGDLS, CDR2 YYNGEE. The CDR3 loop reads CASSAQGSHLNTGELFF. CDR3 sequence (DNA): TGTGCCAGCAGCGCCCAGGGGTCACATTTGAACACCGGGGAGCTGTTTTTT.